What follows are 14 T cell receptor beta chains derived from one specimen sequenced in a study of molecular identifiers for immune sequencing clone quantification. One entry per CDR3 protein, called by TCRdb with MiXCR from the PCR reads. Here the sample spans 600,000 to 650,000 distinct CDR3 sequences, about 20% being singletons. Sequencing was done on a sample of naive CD8+ T cells from blood, with Jurkat cell RNA spiked in. The subset is: FACS-sorted CD8+CD4-CCR7+CD45RA+ naive T cells. These receptors all come from a human donor in good health. Some libraries in this study had Jurkat cell RNA spiked in.

About this clonotype itself: A single base separates this from a much larger clone, so it may be a read error. This chain uses TRBV14 with TRBJ1-3, with no clear D. The CDR3 has 15 residues. Germline lookup yields CDR1 SGHDN and CDR2 FVKESK. Written as DNA, the CDR3 is TGTGCCAACAGCCAAGGTTTTGGTACTGGAAACACCATATATTTT. Translation gives CANSQGFGTGNTIYF. Variable domain in full (rest from reference TRBV14 and TRBJ1-3): EAGVTQFPSHSVIEKGQTVTLRCDPISGHDNLYWYRRVMGKEIKFLLHFVKESKQDESGMPNNRFLAERTGGTYSTLKVQPAELEDSGVYFCANSQGFGTGNTIYFGEGSWLTVV.

This clonotype was seen ten or more times. The V call is TRBV5-6, the J call TRBJ2-7; 8 bases are a match to TRBD2. With V trimmed by 0 bases and J by 0 bases, 2 bases remained unmatched. CDR1 is SGHDT, CDR2 YYEEEE, per germline. The CDR3 runs to 15 residues. CDR3 bases: TGTGCCAGCAGCTTGGAACTAGCGGTCTCCTACGAGCAGTACTTC. It codes for CASSLELAVSYEQYF.

Comments on this clonotype: This may stem from a read error, because a much larger clone lies one nucleotide away. CDR3 amino acids: CASSQDFWEGVDEQYF. CDR3 nucleotides: TGTGCCAGCAGCCAAGATTTTTGGGAGGGCGTCGACGAGCAGTACTTC. The chain couples TRBV14 to TRBJ2-7; 7 bases are shared with TRBD2. The V gene end was trimmed by 0 bases and the J gene end by 5 bases; junction bases not matched to a gene: 10. Looked up from germline, CDR1 is SGHDN and CDR2 is FVKESK. This CDR3 region has 16 residues.

This clonotype appeared a few times. V gene TRBV7-9 combines with J gene TRBJ2-7; D may be TRBD2 (6 bases). Trimming left V 3 bases short and J 5 bases short, with 17 bases between. The CDR3 has 15 residues. Germline V lookup: CDR1 SEHNR, CDR2 FQNEAQ (reference sequence). The CDR3 spells CASSFYSGLFHEQYF. The CDR3 nucleotides are TGTGCCAGCAGCTTCTACTCGGGACTTTTTCACGAGCAGTACTTC. Full variable domain (rest looked up from reference TRBV7-9 and TRBJ2-7): DTGVSQNPRHKITKRGQNVTFRCDPISEHNRLYWYRQTLGQGPEFLTYFQNEAQLEKSRLLSDRFSAERPKGSFSTLEIQRTEQGDSAMYLCASSFYSGLFHEQYFGPGTRLTVT.

Points on this clonotype: A much larger clone is a single base away; this may be a read error. The chain carries TRBV12-3 or TRBV12-4 and TRBJ1-1; the D gene is possibly TRBD1 (5 bases). This CDR3 region has 15 residues. The CDR3 sequence is CASSSLREGHTGAFF. As DNA, the CDR3 is TGTGCCAGCAGTTCCCTCAGGGAAGGGCACACTGGAGCTTTCTTT.

This clonotype was seen more than once but under ten times. The chain employs TRBV6-5 and TRBJ2-7, with D uncertain. Germline CDR1 MNHEY, CDR2 SVGAGI. The CDR3 is made up of 15 amino acids. The germline V and J ends were trimmed by 2 bases and 0 bases, with 11 bases remaining between them. The CDR3 sequence is CASSYGGYSSYEQYF. CDR3 sequence (DNA): TGTGCCAGCAGTTACGGCGGTTATAGCTCCTACGAGCAGTACTTC.

For this clonotype: It may be a read error: a sequence one base away is much more abundant. The rearrangement links TRBV20-1 to TRBJ1-1; 8 bases line up with TRBD1. This CDR3 contains 14 residues. The germline V gene has CDR1 DFQATT and CDR2 SNEGSKA (reference sequence). The CDR3 region has the DNA TGCAGTGCTGGCGGAATGGACAGGGCTTTGGGCGCTTCCTTT. It translates to CSAGGMDRALGASF.

This clonotype was picked up many times. This chain joins TRBV20-1 and TRBJ1-3; D call uncertain. Germline CDR1 reads DFQATT; CDR2 reads SNEGSKA (reference sequence). CDR3 size: 14 residues. Trimming shortened V by 5 bases and J by 4 bases, and 15 bases separated the two germline ends. The CDR3 nucleotides are TGCAGTGCTGATGGTCCCTCGTCAGGAAACACCATATATTTT. It is translated as CSADGPSSGNTIYF.

This clonotype was detected only a few times. A much larger clone lies a single base off, so this may be a read error. The CDR3: CASSGGPAIEQYF. The CDR3 DNA reads as TGTGCCAGTAGTGGGGGCCCCGCCATCGAGCAGTACTTC. The chain has TRBV19 and TRBJ2-7; weak D call: TRBD1 (6 bases). The germline CDR1 and CDR2 sequences are LNHDA and SQIVND (reference sequence). V was shortened by 5 bases and J by 6 bases, with 14 bases between the two germline ends. This CDR3 is built from 13 residues.

This clonotype was counted many times. The genes are TRBV6-2 or TRBV6-3 and TRBJ1-1; 7 bases are shared with TRBD1. The germline CDR1 and CDR2 sequences are MNHEY and SVGEGT. The CDR3 contains 15 residues. The junction had 12 bases not matched to a gene; V was cut back by 5 bases and J by 6 bases. The CDR3 DNA is TGTGCCAGCAGTACACTGGGCAGGGGGGTTTCTGAAGCTTTCTTT. Translating it yields CASSTLGRGVSEAFF.

Note on this clonotype: A much larger clone differs from this one at a single base, so this may be a read error. The chain employs TRBV29-1 and TRBJ2-7; TRBD2 is a possible D gene (5 bases). The CDR3 length is 12 residues. With 4 bases removed from V and 3 bases from J, the gap between germline ends came to 10 bases. Germline loops: CDR1 SQVTM, CDR2 ANQGSEA. The CDR3 is CSVAPGIYEQYF. CDR3 DNA sequence: TGCAGCGTTGCTCCGGGGATCTACGAGCAGTACTTC.

A note on this clonotype: A far larger clone is just one base off, so this is likely a read error. The chain combines TRBV27 with TRBJ2-7; D tentatively fits TRBD1 or TRBD2 (5 bases each). Germline-derived CDR1 and CDR2 are MNHEY and SMNVEV (reference sequence). This CDR3 spans 12 amino acids. CDR3 sequence (DNA): TGTGCCAGCAGTTTAGGCCGGGGCGAGCAGTGCTTC. It is translated as CASSLGRGEQCF.

Points on this clonotype: With a much larger clone just one base away, this may be a read error. This chain's CDR3 is CASSTWDRDYEQYF. The CDR3, as DNA: TGTGCCAGCAGCACCTGGGACAGAGACTACGAGCAGTACTTC. The V gene is TRBV11-2, the J gene TRBJ2-7, with 7 nucleotides matching TRBD1. The CDR3 sequence is 14 residues long. Trimming cost V 5 bases and J 3 bases; bases outside gene matches: 7. Germline lookup yields CDR1 SGHAT and CDR2 FQNNGV. The whole variable domain, filled in from reference TRBV11-2 and TRBJ2-7, reads EAGVAQSPRYKIIEKRQSVAFWCNPISGHATLYWYQQILGQGPKLLIQFQNNGVVDDSQLPKDRFSAERLKGVDSTLKIQPAKLEDSAVYLCASSTWDRDYEQYFGPGTRLTVT.

In the case of this clonotype: A much larger clone lies one base from this, so it may be a read error. V and J are TRBV4-1 and TRBJ2-5, with TRBD2 as a possible D gene (7 bases). Germline V gives CDR1 MGHRA, CDR2 YSYEKL. The CDR3 has 18 residues. Trimming left V 2 bases short and J 2 bases short, with 21 bases between. The CDR3 DNA follows: TGCGCCAGCAGCCAAATCCACGGGGGGTCCGGACAGCAAGAGACCCAGTACTTC. It codes for CASSQIHGGSGQQETQYF.